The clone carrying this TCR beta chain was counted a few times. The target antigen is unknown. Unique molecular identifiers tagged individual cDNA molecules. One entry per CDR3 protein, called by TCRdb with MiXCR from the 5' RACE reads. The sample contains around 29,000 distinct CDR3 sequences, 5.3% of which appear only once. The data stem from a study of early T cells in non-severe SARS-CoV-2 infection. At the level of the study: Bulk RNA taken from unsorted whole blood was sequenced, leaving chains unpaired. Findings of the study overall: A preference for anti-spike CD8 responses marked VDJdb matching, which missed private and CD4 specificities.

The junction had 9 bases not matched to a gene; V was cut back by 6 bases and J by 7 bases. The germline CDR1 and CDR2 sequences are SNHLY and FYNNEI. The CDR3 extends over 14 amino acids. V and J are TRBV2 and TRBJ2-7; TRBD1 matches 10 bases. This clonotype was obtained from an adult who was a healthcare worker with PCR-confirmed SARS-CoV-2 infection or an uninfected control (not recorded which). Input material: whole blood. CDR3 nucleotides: TGTGCCAGCAGGAAGGGACAGGGGCCTTGGGAGCAGTACTTC. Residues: CASRKGQGPWEQYF.